The 29 T cell receptor beta chains below come from one sample, sequenced in a study of OX40 agonist ivuxolimab in advanced cancers. Only in-frame clones appear in the TCRdb table, and some are missing; sequencing was by immunoSEQ multiplex PCR. The sample yields more than 60,000 clones, around 87% seen once. The source material was CD4+ or CD8+ T cells sorted from blood, sampled in a trial of the OX40 agonist ivuxolimab. These TCRs come from an adult with an advanced solid tumor such as melanoma, head and neck, liver or kidney cancer.

The rearrangement uses TRBV29-1 and TRBJ2-7; the D gene is possibly TRBD1 (5 bases). The V gene lost 0 bases and the J gene lost 6 bases, with 18 bases spanning the gap. This CDR3 has 15 amino acids. Germline CDR1 is SQVTM and CDR2 is ANQGSEA. The CDR3 reads CSVEDPQGKKGEQYF. The DNA of the CDR3 is TGCAGCGTTGAAGATCCGCAGGGAAAAAAAGGCGAGCAGTACTTC.

This clone was counted between two and nine times. The chain employs TRBV9 and TRBJ1-1, with D uncertain. The CDR3 spans 14 residues. Germline values: CDR1 SGDLS, CDR2 YYNGEE. Trimming left V 2 bases short and J 1 base short, with 9 bases between. Written as DNA, the CDR3 is TGTGCCAGCAGCGTCCTTCATCAGAACACTGAAGCTTTCTTT. It codes for CASSVLHQNTEAFF.

The genes are TRBV5-6 and TRBJ1-6; D is perhaps TRBD1 (6 bases). This CDR3 spans 16 amino acids. Germline assignment: CDR1 SGHDT and CDR2 YYEEEE. Deletions cut 2 bases from V and 4 bases from J, with 13 bases between. For the CDR3, the DNA is TGTGCCAGCAGCTTAGGTGGGGGCAGTTATAATTCACCCCTCCACTTT. Amino acid sequence: CASSLGGGSYNSPLHF. The full variable domain, with the rest looked up from reference TRBV5-6 and TRBJ1-6, is DAGVTQSPTHLIKTRGQQVTLRCSPKSGHDTVSWYQQALGQGPQFIFQYYEEEERQRGNFPDRFSGHQFPNYSSELNVNALLLGDSALYLCASSLGGGSYNSPLHFGNGTRLTVT.

The chain has TRBV2 and TRBJ2-7; TRBD1 matches at 9 bases. Germline lookup yields CDR1 SNHLY and CDR2 FYNNEI. V lost 6 bases to trimming and J lost 6 bases; unmatched junction nucleotides: 12. The CDR3 is made up of 15 amino acids. The CDR3 sequence: CASRWGGQGRGEQYF. In DNA form, the CDR3 reads TGTGCCAGCAGATGGGGGGGACAGGGAAGAGGCGAGCAGTACTTC.

The chain employs TRBV4-1 and TRBJ1-3; 9 nucleotides line up with TRBD1. The CDR3 covers 16 residues. The germline CDR1 and CDR2 sequences are MGHRA and YSYEKL. J was trimmed by 6 bases and V by 3 bases; bases with no gene match: 9. This CDR3 is CASSHLRDREENTIYF. The CDR3 nucleotides are TGCGCCAGCAGCCACCTCCGGGACAGGGAGGAAAACACCATATATTTT.

This chain joins TRBV2 and TRBJ1-4; TRBD1 matches 10 bases. Per the germline V gene, CDR1 is SNHLY and CDR2 is FYNNEI. There are 14 residues in the CDR3. V trimming: 5 bases; J trimming: 5 bases; junction bases outside the gene matches: 2. CDR3 sequence reads: CASSRDRGNEKLFF. CDR3 DNA: TGTGCCAGCAGTAGGGACAGGGGAAATGAAAAACTGTTTTTT.

The genes are TRBV5-8 and TRBJ2-1; D possibly corresponds to TRBD1 (6 bases). Trimming removed 4 bases at V and 0 bases at J, with 17 bases between. CDR3 length equals 17 residues. Germline assignment: CDR1 SGHTS and CDR2 YDEGEE. The CDR3 sequence is CASSRRGSPSSYNEQFF. The CDR3 bases are TGTGCCAGCAGCCGCAGGGGCAGTCCGAGCTCCTACAATGAGCAGTTCTTC.

The chain combines TRBV7-8 with TRBJ1-2, with 8 nucleotides matching TRBD1. J gave up 1 base and V 5 bases, and 9 bases lay outside the gene matches. The germline V gene has CDR1 SGHVS and CDR2 FQNEAQ. CDR3 length: 16 amino acids. CDR3: CASSPRDRSSNYGYTF. CDR3 nucleotides: TGTGCCAGCAGCCCCCGGGACAGGTCAAGTAACTATGGCTACACCTTC.

The chain carries TRBV27 and TRBJ2-3; a weak D match, TRBD2 (6 bases). V lost 4 bases to trimming and J lost 4 bases, with 15 bases between them. Germline lookup yields CDR1 MNHEY and CDR2 SMNVEV (reference sequence). The CDR3 totals 15 residues. CDR3 sequence: CASSSEGLGADTQYF. The CDR3 DNA sequence: TGTGCCAGCAGTTCGGAGGGGTTAGGGGCAGATACGCAGTATTTT.

V gene TRBV6-1 combines with J gene TRBJ2-1; 9 bases agree with TRBD2. Looked up from germline, CDR1 is MNHNS and CDR2 is SASEGT. J lost 0 bases, V lost 1 base, and 4 bases had no gene match. CDR3 length: 17 amino acids. Written as DNA, the CDR3 is TGTGCCAGCAGTGAAGGTGGACTAGCGCTCTCCTACAATGAGCAGTTCTTC. Residues: CASSEGGLALSYNEQFF.

The CDR3 DNA is TGTGCCAGCAGCTTGAGAACCGGCGCTAATGAAAAACTGTTTTTT. As protein: CASSLRTGANEKLFF. This chain uses TRBV5-4 with TRBJ1-4, with D hard to call. The germline V gene has CDR1 SGHNT and CDR2 YYREEE (reference sequence). The germline V and J ends were trimmed by 1 base and 3 bases, with 10 bases remaining between them. The CDR3 contains 15 residues.

V and J are TRBV27 and TRBJ1-4; 7 bases align to TRBD1. V shed 5 bases, J shed 7 bases, and the junction held 10 bases outside the gene matches. The CDR3 has 15 residues. Germline assignment: CDR1 MNHEY and CDR2 SMNVEV (reference sequence). The chain's CDR3 is CASSPTGRGSEKLFF. The CDR3 nucleotides read TGTGCCAGCAGTCCGACAGGGCGGGGGAGTGAAAAACTGTTTTTT.

The chain is built from TRBV28 and TRBJ1-6; 7 bases map to TRBD1. The CDR3 covers 16 residues. V gave up 6 bases and J gave up 4 bases; unmatched junction bases: 9. Germline-derived CDR1 and CDR2 are MDHEN and SYDVKM. The CDR3 DNA sequence: TGTGCCAGCAGGCCCTCTGACAGGGTATATAATTCACCCCTCCACTTT. This sequence encodes CASRPSDRVYNSPLHF.

The V call is TRBV5-4, the J call TRBJ1-2; D call uncertain. Trimming pared 4 bases from V and 9 bases from J, leaving 10 bases between. The CDR3 extends over 11 amino acids. CDR1 and CDR2 from the germline V gene are SGHNT and YYREEE (reference sequence). CDR3 sequence: CASSLWESYTF. In DNA, the CDR3 is TGTGCCAGCAGCCTCTGGGAGAGCTACACCTTC.

This clone was recorded a few times. Within the sample, other DNA sequences also encode this same CDR3. V usage is TRBV6-1 and J usage is TRBJ1-2; D remains ambiguous. The CDR3 sequence is 16 residues long. With 4 bases removed from V and 0 bases from J, the gap between germline ends came to 15 bases. CDR1 is MNHNS and CDR2 is SASEGT in the germline V gene. In DNA, the CDR3 is TGTGCCAGCAGTGCATCGGCCGAGTCTTCTAACTATGGCTACACCTTC. It translates to CASSASAESSNYGYTF.

The table lists this clone with a count of one. Written as DNA, the CDR3 is TGTGCCAGCAGCCCGCGGACAGTTAGCTCCTACGAGCAGTACTTC. This codes for CASSPRTVSSYEQYF. The genes are TRBV7-2 and TRBJ2-7; tentatively, D is TRBD1 (6 bases). The CDR3 totals 15 residues. Germline V gene data show CDR1 as SGHTA and CDR2 as FQGNSA. Trimming stripped 5 bases from V and 0 bases from J, with 14 bases between.

The table lists this clone with a few counts. This chain joins TRBV28 and TRBJ2-4, with D tentatively TRBD2 (5 bases). Germline lookup yields CDR1 MDHEN and CDR2 SYDVKM. The CDR3 spans 16 residues. With 4 bases removed from V and 0 bases from J, the gap between germline ends came to 13 bases. The CDR3 bases are TGTGCCAGCAGTTCGACACGGACTCTAGCCAAAAACATTCAGTACTTC. Translation: CASSSTRTLAKNIQYF.

Regarding this clone: Germline is not matched at one junction end, which may reflect a read error. The chain couples TRBV2 to TRBJ2-1; possibly TRBD1 for D (6 bases). Per the germline V gene, CDR1 is SNHLY and CDR2 is FYNNEI. This CDR3 has 11 amino acids. This CDR3 is CAGSEWTDEFF. In nucleotides, the CDR3 is TGTGCCGGCAGTGAGTGGACAGACGAGTTCTTC.

The CDR3 sequence is CASSLGPGANEQFF. As DNA, the CDR3 is TGCGCCAGCAGCTTGGGCCCGGGGGCTAATGAGCAGTTCTTC. V usage is TRBV5-1 and J usage is TRBJ2-1; D possibly uses TRBD1 or TRBD2 (6 bases each). The CDR3 consists of 14 residues. Germline V gene data show CDR1 as SGHRS and CDR2 as YFSETQ. V lost 0 bases and J lost 7, with 11 bases in between. Together with reference TRBV5-1 and TRBJ2-1, the CDR3 gives the full variable domain: KAGVTQTPRYLIKTRGQQVTLSCSPISGHRSVSWYQQTPGQGLQFLFEYFSETQRNKGNFPGRFSGRQFSNSRSEMNVSTLELGDSALYLCASSLGPGANEQFFGPGTRLTVL.

The gene calls are TRBV11-2 and TRBJ1-5; D might be TRBD1 (5 bases). The CDR3 runs 14 residues. The germline V gene encodes CDR1 SGHAT and CDR2 FQNNGV. With 4 bases removed from V and 5 bases from J, the gap between germline ends came to 12 bases. The CDR3 region has the DNA TGTGCCAGCAGCTCAAGGTTGGGGGATCAGCCCCAGCATTTT. Protein product: CASSSRLGDQPQHF.

This sequence joins TRBV6-1 and TRBJ2-2, with D possibly matching TRBD1 (6 bases). The CDR3 totals 15 residues. Germline V lookup: CDR1 MNHNS, CDR2 SASEGT. The V and J ends lost 7 bases and 2 bases respectively, with 14 bases between them. CDR3 amino acids: CASKGQTINTGELFF. CDR3 sequence (DNA): TGTGCCAGCAAAGGACAGACCATAAACACCGGGGAGCTGTTTTTT.

The chain joins TRBV29-1 to TRBJ1-1, with D possibly TRBD1 on 6 matching bases. Germline values: CDR1 SQVTM, CDR2 ANQGSEA. CDR3 length equals 16 residues. V shed 3 bases and J shed 1 base, with 18 bases lying between them. This CDR3 is CSVDRIGTNENTEAFF. The CDR3 nucleotides read TGCAGCGTTGACCGAATAGGGACAAATGAGAACACTGAAGCTTTCTTT. Looking up the rest from reference TRBV29-1 and TRBJ1-1 gives the full variable domain: SAVISQKPSRDICQRGTSLTIQCQVDSQVTMMFWYRQQPGQSLTLIATANQGSEATYESGFVIDKFPISRPNLTFSTLTVSNMSPEDSSIYLCSVDRIGTNENTEAFFGQGTRLTVV.

The chain couples TRBV27 to TRBJ2-5; 14 nucleotides agree with TRBD2. The CDR3 is made up of 21 amino acids. CDR1 MNHEY and CDR2 SMNVEV come from the germline V gene (reference sequence). V gave up 5 bases and J gave up 0 bases; unmatched junction bases: 17. The chain's CDR3 is CASSPRPGLAGGGVYQETQYF. CDR3 coding DNA: TGTGCCAGCAGTCCCCGCCCCGGACTAGCGGGAGGCGGTGTGTACCAAGAGACCCAGTACTTC.

In this sample, this clone turned up once. This sequence joins TRBV4-3 and TRBJ1-4; possibly TRBD1 for D (5 bases). CDR3 length equals 15 residues. Trimming took 1 base from V and 7 from J, leaving 13 bases between them. The V gene's germline CDR1 is LGHNA and CDR2 YSLEER. CDR3 sequence reads: CASSQGRGGSEKLFF. The CDR3 DNA follows: TGCGCCAGCAGCCAAGGAAGGGGAGGTAGTGAAAAACTGTTTTTT.

The chain recombines TRBV19 with TRBJ2-2, with D perhaps TRBD1 or TRBD2 (7 bases each). V was clipped by 3 bases and J by 4 bases, with 18 bases between them. Germline V gene sequence: CDR1 LNHDA, CDR2 SQIVND (reference sequence). This CDR3 has 17 amino acids. The CDR3 protein is CASSIQKAGQSTGELFF. CDR3 DNA sequence: TGTGCCAGTAGTATCCAAAAAGCGGGACAGTCCACCGGGGAGCTGTTTTTT.

The chain is built from TRBV7-2 and TRBJ1-3; no clear D. The CDR3 runs 14 residues. Trimming removed 5 bases at V and 2 bases at J, with 10 bases between. The germline gives CDR1 SGHTA, CDR2 FQGNSA. CDR3 protein: CASSLGQTGNTIYF. The CDR3 region has the DNA TGTGCCAGCAGCCTCGGGCAGACTGGAAACACCATATATTTT.

The count of this clone is one. The rearrangement uses TRBV5-4 and TRBJ2-5, with D unclear. The CDR3 covers 13 residues. Germline V gene data show CDR1 as SGHNT and CDR2 as YYREEE (reference sequence). V lost 1 base and J lost 5, with 9 bases in between. In DNA form, the CDR3 reads TGTGCCAGCAGCTTGAAAGGGATGGAGACCCAGTACTTC. It translates to CASSLKGMETQYF.

The chain combines TRBV19 with TRBJ2-3; D gene uncertain. Germline V gene lookup returns CDR1 LNHDA and CDR2 SQIVND (reference sequence). V lost 0 bases and J 0 bases, leaving 13 bases between the germline ends. The CDR3 runs 17 residues. The CDR3 DNA is TGTGCCAGTAGTATAGATTCCGCGCGTTCTAGCACAGATACGCAGTATTTT. As protein: CASSIDSARSSTDTQYF.

V usage is TRBV10-3 and J usage is TRBJ2-1; D could derive from TRBD1 or TRBD2 (5 bases each). Germline V lookup: CDR1 ENHRY, CDR2 SYGVKD. The CDR3 consists of 13 residues. Trimming removed 7 bases from V and 7 bases from J, with 14 bases in between. CDR3 sequence: CAITGDGINEQFF. The DNA of the CDR3 is TGTGCCATCACCGGGGACGGAATTAATGAGCAGTTCTTC.